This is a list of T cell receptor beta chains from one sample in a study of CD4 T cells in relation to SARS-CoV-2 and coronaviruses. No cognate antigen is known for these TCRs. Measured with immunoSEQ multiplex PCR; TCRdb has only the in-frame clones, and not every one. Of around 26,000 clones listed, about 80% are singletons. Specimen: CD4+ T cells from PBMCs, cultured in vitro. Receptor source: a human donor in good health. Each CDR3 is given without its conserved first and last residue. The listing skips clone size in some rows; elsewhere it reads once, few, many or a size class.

cdr3_aa: ASSPFGGGGETQY
v_call: TRBV27
j_call: TRBJ2-5
clone_size: NA

cdr3_aa: ASSIIGELF
v_call: TRBV19
j_call: TRBJ2-2
clone_size: NA

cdr3_aa: ASSLEGILGPYEQY
v_call: TRBV7-2
j_call: TRBJ2-7
clone_size: once

cdr3_aa: ASSFPNSGTEQF
v_call: TRBV11-2
j_call: TRBJ2-1
clone_size: NA

cdr3_aa: ASSQEFAGGSGYT
v_call: TRBV4-3
j_call: TRBJ1-2
clone_size: NA

cdr3_aa: SVGQGQVETQY
v_call: TRBV29-1
j_call: TRBJ2-5
clone_size: NA

cdr3_aa: ASSPSGGNTEAF
v_call: TRBV18
j_call: TRBJ1-1
clone_size: NA

cdr3_aa: ASSLSDTANTEAF
v_call: TRBV18
j_call: TRBJ1-1
clone_size: NA

cdr3_aa: ASSLVRELQETQY
v_call: TRBV7-2
j_call: TRBJ2-5
clone_size: NA

cdr3_aa: ASSLRGSLAGELETQY
v_call: TRBV7-3
j_call: TRBJ2-5
clone_size: NA

cdr3_aa: ASSLDTNGGYT
v_call: TRBV5-4
j_call: TRBJ1-2
clone_size: NA